These 2 T cell receptor beta chains were all obtained from the same sample, sequenced in a study of response to subunit inactivated influenza vaccine. TCRdb recomputed calls from the RT-PCR reads with MiXCR, one row per CDR3 protein. The table shows around 580,000 distinct CDR3 sequences, with 12% to 15% occurring only once. Source: PBMCs from blood, taken approximately 12 days after vaccination. All receptors come from a man in his fifties or sixties who received an inactivated influenza vaccine.

J is TRBJ1-1 and V is TRBV3-1; 9 nucleotides align to TRBD1. The CDR3 has 13 residues. V gave up 7 bases and J gave up 6 bases; unmatched junction bases: 6. Germline V gene sequence: CDR1 LGHDT, CDR2 YNNKEL (reference sequence). The CDR3: CASTLQGAAEAFF. The CDR3 bases are TGTGCCAGCACCTTACAGGGGGCCGCTGAAGCTTTCTTT. Based on the CDR3 plus reference TRBV3-1 and TRBJ1-1, the full variable domain is DTAVSQTPKYLVTQMGNDKSIKCEQNLGHDTMYWYKQDSKKFLKIMFSYNNKELIINETVPNRFSPKSPDKAHLNLHINSLELGDSAVYFCASTLQGAAEAFFGQGTRLTVV.

This clonotype was found once. V gene TRBV4-1 combines with J gene TRBJ1-4; TRBD1 agrees at 8 bases. V lost 1 base, J lost 7 bases, and 11 bases stayed unmatched. The CDR3 runs to 17 residues. The germline V gene encodes CDR1 MGHRA and CDR2 YSYEKL. The CDR3 spells CASSQGVKTGEGEKLFF. CDR3 in DNA: TGCGCCAGCAGCCAAGGAGTCAAGACAGGGGAAGGTGAAAAACTGTTTTTT.